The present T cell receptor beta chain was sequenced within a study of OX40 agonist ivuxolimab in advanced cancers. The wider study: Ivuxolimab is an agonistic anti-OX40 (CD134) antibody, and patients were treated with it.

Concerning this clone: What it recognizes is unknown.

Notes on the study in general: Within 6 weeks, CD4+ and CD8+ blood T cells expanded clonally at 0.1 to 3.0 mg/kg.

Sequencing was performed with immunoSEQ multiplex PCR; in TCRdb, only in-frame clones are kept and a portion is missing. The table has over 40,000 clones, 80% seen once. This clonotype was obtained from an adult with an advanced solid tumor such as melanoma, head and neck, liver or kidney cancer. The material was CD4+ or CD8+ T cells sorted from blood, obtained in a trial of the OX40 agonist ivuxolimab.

As DNA, the CDR3 is TGTGCCAGCAGTTCCCCCTCAGCGACTGCCACCTACGAGCAGTACTTC. Translated: CASSSPSATATYEQYF. This sequence joins TRBV28 and TRBJ2-7; D ambiguous. The ends were cut back, 4 bases at V and 2 bases at J, with 18 bases in the middle. The germline gives CDR1 MDHEN, CDR2 SYDVKM. This CDR3 is 16 amino acids long. Using reference TRBV28 and TRBJ2-7 for the parts outside the CDR3, the full variable domain is DVKVTQSSRYLVKRTGEKVFLECVQDMDHENMFWYRQDPGLGLRLIYFSYDVKMKEKGDIPEGYSVSREKKERFSLILESASTNQTSMYLCASSSPSATATYEQYFGPGTRLTVT.